The 16 T cell receptor beta chains below all came from one sample that was sequenced in a study of blood T cell repertoires in COVID-19. The data were produced by immunoSEQ multiplex PCR, yet TCRdb's version contains in-frame clones alone and is incomplete. The sample lists hundreds of thousands of clones, around 84% occurring once. The specimen was PBMCs or T cells enriched from blood (not recorded which). All receptors derive from a man aged 25 to 40 with acute COVID-19.

V gene TRBV28 combines with J gene TRBJ1-5, with a weak D call TRBD1 (6 bases). The germline CDR1 and CDR2 sequences are MDHEN and SYDVKM. The CDR3 is made up of 14 amino acids. V was clipped by 4 bases and J by 6 bases, with 13 bases between them. The CDR3: CASSSTTGPQPQHF. The CDR3 nucleotides read TGTGCCAGCAGTTCCACGACAGGCCCTCAGCCCCAGCATTTT.

The chain carries TRBV5-3 and TRBJ2-3, with 11 bases that match TRBD2. TRBV5-3 is annotated as an ORF whose role is uncertain. V was clipped by 1 base and J by 1 base; unmatched bases: 8. The CDR3 spans 18 residues. CDR3 sequence (DNA): TGTGCCAGAAGCTTGTTGATAGCGGGGGGGCCTGGCACAGATACGCAGTATTTT. Amino acid sequence: CARSLLIAGGPGTDTQYF.

This clone appeared once. The gene calls are TRBV9 and TRBJ1-2, with 12 positions matching TRBD1. J gave up 6 bases and V 4 bases, and 4 bases lay outside the gene matches. CDR1 is SGDLS and CDR2 is YYNGEE in the germline V gene. The CDR3 spans 14 residues. The CDR3: CASSPGQGANGYTF. The CDR3 DNA is TGTGCCAGCAGCCCGGGACAGGGGGCAAATGGCTACACCTTC. Complete variable domain (other parts from reference TRBV9 and TRBJ1-2): DSGVTQTPKHLITATGQRVTLRCSPRSGDLSVYWYQQSLDQGLQFLIQYYNGEERAKGNILERFSAQQFPDLHSELNLSSLELGDSALYFCASSPGQGANGYTFGSGTRLTVV.

The V call is TRBV9, the J call TRBJ1-2; tentative D call: TRBD1 (5 bases). The CDR3 loop spans 14 amino acids. Trimming left V 0 bases short and J 5 bases short, with 11 bases between. CDR1 is SGDLS and CDR2 is YYNGEE in the germline V gene. CDR3 in amino acids: CASSVGRVGYGYTF. CDR3 nucleotides: TGTGCCAGCAGCGTAGGCAGGGTTGGGTATGGCTACACCTTC.

The CDR3 sequence: CASTGYSNQPQHF. CDR3 DNA: TGCGCCAGCACGGGGTATAGCAATCAGCCCCAGCATTTT. The rearrangement joins TRBV10-2 to TRBJ1-5; D gene ambiguous. Trimming pared 7 bases from V and 0 bases from J, leaving 7 bases between. CDR1 is WSHSY and CDR2 is SAAADI in the germline V gene. The CDR3 is 13 residues long.

The chain couples TRBV27 to TRBJ1-6, with 7 bases that match TRBD1. The junction had 6 bases not matched to a gene; V was cut back by 6 bases and J by 7 bases. The CDR3 covers 14 residues. From germline, CDR1 is MNHEY and CDR2 SMNVEV (reference sequence). For the CDR3, the DNA is TGTGCCAGCAGAAGACAGGGTTCCAATTCACCCCTCCACTTT. Encoded protein: CASRRQGSNSPLHF.

This clone was counted a few times. V and J are TRBV5-3 and TRBJ1-5, with D hard to call. TRBV5-3 is filed as an ORF, its function uncertain. Trimming pared 7 bases from V and 4 bases from J, leaving 21 bases between. This CDR3 comprises 16 residues. The CDR3 DNA sequence: TGTGCCAGACCATTGCTAAGGACCGGGATAAATCAGCCCCAGCATTTT. This codes for CARPLLRTGINQPQHF.

The rearrangement joins TRBV27 to TRBJ1-2, with 8 bases matching TRBD1. There are 16 residues in the CDR3. Germline V gene sequence: CDR1 MNHEY, CDR2 SMNVEV (reference sequence). With V trimmed by 2 bases and J by 8 bases, 13 bases remained unmatched. The CDR3 is CASSLSWGQERYGYTF. The DNA for the CDR3 is TGTGCCAGCAGTTTAAGTTGGGGACAGGAAAGATACGGCTACACCTTC.

This clone came up a few times. The chain has TRBV20-1 and TRBJ2-7; perhaps TRBD2 as D (6 bases). Trimming pared 4 bases from V and 5 bases from J, leaving 9 bases between. The CDR3 is 11 residues long. From germline, CDR1 is DFQATT and CDR2 SNEGSKA (reference sequence). The CDR3 DNA follows: TGCAGTGCTACCACTAGCAACGAGCAGTACTTC. Its protein is CSATTSNEQYF.

This chain joins TRBV10-1 and TRBJ2-3; TRBD1 matches 9 bases. Per germline, CDR1 WNHNN and CDR2 SYGVQD (reference sequence). V lost 0 bases to trimming and J lost 4 bases; unmatched junction nucleotides: 2. The CDR3 spans 15 residues. This CDR3 reads CASSESGTGPDTQYF. The CDR3 nucleotides are TGCGCCAGCAGTGAGTCCGGGACAGGGCCAGATACGCAGTATTTT.

V usage is TRBV2 and J usage is TRBJ2-2, with TRBD2 matching 7 bases. The CDR3 runs 15 residues. Germline V lookup: CDR1 SNHLY, CDR2 FYNNEI. V was pared by 4 bases and J by 3 bases, with 5 bases of the junction left unmatched. The CDR3 reads CASSVVAGDTGELFF. For the CDR3, the DNA is TGTGCCAGCAGTGTGGTGGCGGGGGACACCGGGGAGCTGTTTTTT. Full variable domain (outside the CDR3, taken from reference TRBV2 and TRBJ2-2): EPEVTQTPSHQVTQMGQEVILRCVPISNHLYFYWYRQILGQKVEFLVSFYNNEISEKSEIFDDQFSVERPDGSNFTLKIRSTKLEDSAMYFCASSVVAGDTGELFFGEGSRLTVL.

V is TRBV14 and J is TRBJ1-1; 11 nucleotides align to TRBD1. The CDR3 is made up of 15 amino acids. Looked up from germline, CDR1 is SGHDN and CDR2 is FVKESK. Trimming removed 4 bases from V and 4 bases from J; junction bases left unmatched: 5. DNA of the CDR3: TGTGCCAGCAGCCCGTGGACAGGGGGCTTCACTGAAGCTTTCTTT. Its protein is CASSPWTGGFTEAFF. Complete variable domain (other parts from reference TRBV14 and TRBJ1-1): EAGVTQFPSHSVIEKGQTVTLRCDPISGHDNLYWYRRVMGKEIKFLLHFVKESKQDESGMPNNRFLAERTGGTYSTLKVQPAELEDSGVYFCASSPWTGGFTEAFFGQGTRLTVV.

The V call is TRBV2, the J call TRBJ2-6; 8 nucleotides match TRBD1. Germline V CDR1 and CDR2: SNHLY, FYNNEI. The ends lost 6 bases at V and 0 bases at J; junction bases unmatched: 10. The CDR3 covers 18 residues. CDR3 DNA: TGTGCCAGCAGGGTAACAGGGGGGTTCCTCTCTGGGGCCAACGTCCTGACTTTC. Its translation: CASRVTGGFLSGANVLTF.

The rearrangement joins TRBV5-6 to TRBJ2-7; tentative D call: TRBD1 (6 bases). The germline V and J ends were trimmed by 4 bases and 0 bases, with 14 bases remaining between them. The CDR3 loop spans 15 amino acids. CDR1 and CDR2 (germline): SGHDT, YYEEEE. CDR3 nucleotides: TGTGCCAGCAGCCGGACAGATTCCCCCTCCTACGAGCAGTACTTC. Amino acid sequence: CASSRTDSPSYEQYF.

This clone was seen a single time. V and J are TRBV5-4 and TRBJ1-2; weak D call: TRBD1 (6 bases). Trimming removed 3 bases at V and 2 bases at J, with 11 bases between. Looked up from germline, CDR1 is SGHNT and CDR2 is YYREEE (reference sequence). This CDR3 has 14 residues. CDR3 DNA: TGTGCCAGCAGCTCGGGGGGGGGCAACTATGGCTACACCTTC. It is translated as CASSSGGGNYGYTF.

This chain's CDR3 is CASSPSIGQVIGYTF. CDR3 nucleotides: TGTGCCAGCAGCCCATCCATCGGACAGGTGATTGGCTACACCTTC. The J gene is TRBJ1-2, the V gene TRBV3-1 (or the pseudogene TRBV3-2); the match to TRBD1 covers 7 bases. V gave up 4 bases and J gave up 7 bases; unmatched junction bases: 12. Per the germline V gene, CDR1 is LGHDT and CDR2 is YNNKEL (reference sequence). The CDR3 contains 15 residues.